The rows below give T cell receptor beta chains drawn from one sample of a study of T cell responses to AZD1222 COVID-19 vaccine. Data came from immunoSEQ multiplex PCR; TCRdb stores just in-frame clones and leaves some out. The sample has fewer than 50,000 clones; over 60% are singletons. Sample: peripheral blood, taken on day 0 of AZD1222 vaccination. The receptors come from an adult in good health. The conserved cysteine and the conserved F or W are not part of the CDR3 here.

v_call: TRBV28
j_call: TRBJ2-7
cdr3_aa: ASIAGPTYEQY

v_call: TRBV19
j_call: TRBJ1-2
cdr3_aa: ASSIGTGNGYT

v_call: TRBV6-4
j_call: TRBJ2-3
cdr3_aa: ASRPEREDSTDTQY

v_call: TRBV30
j_call: TRBJ1-5
cdr3_aa: AWSVRGRGINQPQH

v_call: TRBV5-6
j_call: TRBJ2-2
cdr3_aa: ASSLAGRTGELF

v_call: TRBV28
j_call: TRBJ1-3
cdr3_aa: ASSPYRAPGNTIY

v_call: TRBV9
j_call: TRBJ1-1
cdr3_aa: ASSAFRADEAF

v_call: TRBV5-1
j_call: TRBJ1-2
cdr3_aa: ASSWDRGNGYT

v_call: TRBV28
j_call: TRBJ2-7
cdr3_aa: ASSTLD

v_call: TRBV28
j_call: TRBJ1-5
cdr3_aa: ASSFNYGGDQPQH

v_call: TRBV19
j_call: TRBJ2-6
cdr3_aa: ASSMKGSGANVLT

v_call: TRBV5-1
j_call: TRBJ2-2
cdr3_aa: ASSETGTGAPGELF

v_call: TRBV11-3
j_call: TRBJ2-3
cdr3_aa: ASSSSFKLAGGPDTQY

v_call: TRBV7-9
j_call: TRBJ2-1
cdr3_aa: ASSQLAGAYNEQF

v_call: TRBV12-3/TRBV12-4
j_call: TRBJ2-7
cdr3_aa: ASSGMGLGEQY

v_call: TRBV7-2
j_call: TRBJ1-5
cdr3_aa: ASSPDPSQPQH

v_call: TRBV19
j_call: TRBJ2-2
cdr3_aa: ASSGTNTGELF

v_call: TRBV30
j_call: TRBJ1-1
cdr3_aa: AWLRGINMNTGAF

v_call: TRBV11-2
j_call: TRBJ2-1
cdr3_aa: ASSLGVLNEQF

v_call: TRBV28
j_call: TRBJ2-7
cdr3_aa: ASSLGPQGDWWQY

v_call: TRBV18
j_call: TRBJ2-6
cdr3_aa: ASSPAGLHFSGANVLT

v_call: TRBV7-3
j_call: TRBJ2-3
cdr3_aa: ASSSTSPDTQY

v_call: TRBV27
j_call: TRBJ2-7
cdr3_aa: ASSLSRGGQSSYEQY